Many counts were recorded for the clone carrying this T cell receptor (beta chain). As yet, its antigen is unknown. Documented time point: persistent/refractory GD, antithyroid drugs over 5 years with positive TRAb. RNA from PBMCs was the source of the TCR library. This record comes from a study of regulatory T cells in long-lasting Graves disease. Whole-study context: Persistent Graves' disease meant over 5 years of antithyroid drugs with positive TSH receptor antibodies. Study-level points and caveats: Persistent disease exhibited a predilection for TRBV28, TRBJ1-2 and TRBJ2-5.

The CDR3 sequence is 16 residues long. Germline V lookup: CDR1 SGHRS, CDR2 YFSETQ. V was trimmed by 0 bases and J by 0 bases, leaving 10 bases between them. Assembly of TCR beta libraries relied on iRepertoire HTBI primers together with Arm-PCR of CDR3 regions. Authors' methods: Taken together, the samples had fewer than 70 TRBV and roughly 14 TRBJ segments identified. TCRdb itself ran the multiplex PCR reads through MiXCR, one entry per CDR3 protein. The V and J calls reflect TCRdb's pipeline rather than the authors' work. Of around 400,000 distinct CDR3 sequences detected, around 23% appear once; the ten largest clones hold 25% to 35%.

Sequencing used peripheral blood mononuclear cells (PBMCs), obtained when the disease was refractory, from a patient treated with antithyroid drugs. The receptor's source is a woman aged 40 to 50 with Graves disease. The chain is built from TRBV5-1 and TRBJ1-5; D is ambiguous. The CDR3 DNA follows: TGCGCCAGCAGCTTGGGCCCAGCATATAGCAATCAGCCCCAGCATTTT. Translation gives CASSLGPAYSNQPQHF.